A single sample gave rise to the 18 T cell receptor beta chains below, sequenced in a study of T cells in Graves' hyperthyroidism and ophthalmopathy. Amplification yielded TCR beta CDR3 regions, with RNA transcripts as the source. Using the HTBI primer set, a first-round RT-PCR was run on the TCR CDR3. One entry per CDR3 protein results from TCRdb running MiXCR on the multiplex PCR reads. Of hundreds of thousands of distinct CDR3 sequences detected, around 15% appear once; the ten largest clones hold approximately 10%. What was sequenced was blood. All receptors derive from a woman younger than 30 with Graves' hyperthyroidism.

This clonotype appeared many times. The chain has TRBV28 and TRBJ1-1; D is ambiguous. This CDR3 has 16 residues. V shed 4 bases and J shed 1 base, with 16 bases lying between them. Germline V gene sequence: CDR1 MDHEN, CDR2 SYDVKM. In DNA, the CDR3 is TGTGCCAGCAGTTCTCCAACGTCATGGGCGAACACTGAAGCTTTCTTT. Protein sequence: CASSSPTSWANTEAFF.

This clonotype was counted ten times or more. CDR3 bases: TGTGCCACCAGCAGCTCCGACCCGGGCTCCTACAATGAGCAGTTCTTC. Its protein is CATSSSDPGSYNEQFF. The chain recombines TRBV15 with TRBJ2-1; D is unclear. Trimming took off 3 bases at V and 0 bases at J, with 12 bases between the two ends. The CDR3 is made up of 16 amino acids. Germline assignment: CDR1 LNHNV and CDR2 YYDKDF (reference sequence).

This clonotype was found a few times. This chain uses TRBV12-3 or TRBV12-4 with TRBJ1-4; 9 bases map to TRBD1. This CDR3 has 13 residues. V lost 4 bases and J lost 8; bases outside the gene matches: 2. The CDR3 DNA reads TGTGCCAGCAGTTCGACAGGGGGAGAAAAACTGTTTTTT. Residues: CASSSTGGEKLFF.

This clonotype appeared many times. The rearrangement links TRBV6-1 to TRBJ1-1; no firm D call. The germline CDR1 and CDR2 sequences are MNHNS and SASEGT. There are 12 residues in the CDR3. With 3 bases removed from V and 3 bases from J, the gap between germline ends came to 5 bases. The CDR3 nucleotides are TGTGCCAGCAGTGATGTGTACACTGAAGCTTTCTTT. Its translation: CASSDVYTEAFF.

This clonotype was observed many times. The chain links TRBV2 to TRBJ1-4, with D unresolved. The CDR3 spans 14 residues. Germline V lookup: CDR1 SNHLY, CDR2 FYNNEI. Between the trimmed V and J ends, which lost 4 bases and 5 bases, there was a span of 11 bases. CDR3 nucleotides: TGTGCCAGCAGTGCCAGATCATGGAATGAAAAACTGTTTTTT. Translation: CASSARSWNEKLFF.

This clonotype was observed at least ten times. The CDR3 DNA reads as TGTGCCAGCAGCGTAGGCCTAGCGGACGACAATGAGCAGTTCTTC. This sequence encodes CASSVGLADDNEQFF. The chain joins TRBV9 to TRBJ2-1; TRBD2 matches at 7 bases. V lost 0 bases and J lost 5; bases outside the gene matches: 5. This CDR3 spans 15 amino acids. CDR1 is SGDLS and CDR2 is YYNGEE in the germline V gene. The whole variable domain, remainder taken from reference TRBV9 and TRBJ2-1, is DSGVTQTPKHLITATGQRVTLRCSPRSGDLSVYWYQQSLDQGLQFLIQYYNGEERAKGNILERFSAQQFPDLHSELNLSSLELGDSALYFCASSVGLADDNEQFFGPGTRLTVL.

This sequence joins TRBV7-9 and TRBJ2-1; D ambiguous. The CDR3 runs 15 residues. Between the trimmed V and J ends, which lost 5 bases and 5 bases, there was a span of 16 bases. Germline V CDR1 and CDR2: SEHNR, FQNEAQ (reference sequence). The CDR3 reads CASSTDQTFHNEQFF. DNA of the CDR3: TGTGCCAGCAGCACGGACCAAACATTCCACAATGAGCAGTTCTTC.

This clonotype was seen a few times. J is TRBJ2-7 and V is TRBV14, with 7 positions matching TRBD1. This CDR3 spans 17 amino acids. CDR1 and CDR2 (germline): SGHDN, FVKESK. The V segment lost 0 bases and the J segment 4 bases; nucleotides outside the gene matches: 12. The CDR3 sequence is CASSQDYEAGGRYEQYF. The DNA of the CDR3 is TGTGCCAGCAGCCAAGATTATGAGGCAGGGGGTAGGTACGAGCAGTACTTC.

This sequence joins TRBV20-1 and TRBJ2-1; tentative D call: TRBD2 (5 bases). With 3 bases removed from V and 9 bases from J, the gap between germline ends came to 12 bases. The CDR3 extends over 12 amino acids. Per the germline V gene, CDR1 is DFQATT and CDR2 is SNEGSKA (reference sequence). The CDR3 protein is CSASSGGVEQFF. In nucleotides, the CDR3 is TGCAGTGCTAGTTCAGGAGGTGTTGAGCAGTTCTTC.

The sample holds many counts of this clonotype. This chain uses TRBV4-1 with TRBJ2-7; D is unresolved. V dropped 0 bases and J dropped 2 bases, with 11 bases sitting between them. The CDR3 has 15 amino acids. Germline V gives CDR1 MGHRA, CDR2 YSYEKL. This chain's CDR3 is CASSQESAGTYEQYF. The CDR3 DNA sequence: TGCGCCAGCAGCCAAGAGTCTGCAGGAACCTACGAGCAGTACTTC.

The chain is built from TRBV5-8 and TRBJ2-1; 11 bases match TRBD2. The J call may be incorrect, as the DNA end agrees better with TRBJ2-7. This CDR3 has 16 residues. CDR1 is SGHTS and CDR2 is YDEGEE in the germline V gene. For the CDR3, the DNA is TGTGCCAGCAGCTTAGGTGGACTAGCGGGTTACAATGAGCAGTACTTC. Translated: CASSLGGLAGYNEQYF.

This clonotype was picked up many times. The chain links TRBV2 to TRBJ2-3; possible D gene TRBD1, 6 bases. Trimming pared 4 bases from V and 4 bases from J, leaving 12 bases between. CDR1 is SNHLY, CDR2 FYNNEI, per germline. The CDR3 contains 14 residues. The CDR3 sequence: CASSVGRGADTQYF. The CDR3, as DNA: TGTGCCAGCAGTGTGGGCAGGGGTGCAGATACGCAGTATTTT.

A few counts support this clonotype. The rearrangement joins TRBV3-1 to TRBJ2-1; 8 bases are a match to TRBD2. With V trimmed by 3 bases and J by 6 bases, 7 bases remained unmatched. CDR3 length: 15 residues. Germline assignment: CDR1 LGHDT and CDR2 YNNKEL (reference sequence). CDR3: CASSQPGLGVNEQFF. The CDR3 nucleotides are TGTGCCAGCAGCCAGCCGGGACTAGGCGTCAATGAGCAGTTCTTC.

V is TRBV28 and J is TRBJ1-5, with a tentative D call TRBD1 (6 bases). V gave up 6 bases and J gave up 6 bases, with 21 bases separating them. Germline values: CDR1 MDHEN, CDR2 SYDVKM. CDR3 size: 16 residues. The CDR3 here is CASSLWGQGAGQPQHF. The CDR3 DNA sequence: TGTGCCAGCAGCCTGTGGGGACAAGGGGCGGGTCAGCCCCAGCATTTT. The full variable domain, its missing parts supplied by reference TRBV28 and TRBJ1-5, is DVKVTQSSRYLVKRTGEKVFLECVQDMDHENMFWYRQDPGLGLRLIYFSYDVKMKEKGDIPEGYSVSREKKERFSLILESASTNQTSMYLCASSLWGQGAGQPQHFGDGTRLSIL.

This clonotype was seen at least ten times. The chain couples TRBV24-1 to TRBJ2-1; TRBD2 aligns across 9 bases. CDR3 length: 16 amino acids. Germline-derived CDR1 and CDR2 are KGHDR and SFDVKD. Unmatched junction bases numbered 6, after V lost 3 bases and J lost 4 bases. CDR3 nucleotide sequence: TGTGCCACCAGTGATCATAGCGGGAGTCGATACAATGAGCAGTTCTTC. Translating gives CATSDHSGSRYNEQFF.

This clonotype was seen a few times. The chain is built from TRBV5-5 and TRBJ2-2; TRBD2 matches at 7 bases. J gave up 0 bases and V 4 bases, and 6 bases lay outside the gene matches. The germline V gene encodes CDR1 SGHKS and CDR2 YYEKEE (reference sequence). The CDR3 is made up of 16 amino acids. The CDR3 sequence: CASSPSSGPNTGELFF. The CDR3 DNA reads as TGTGCCAGCAGCCCCTCTAGCGGACCGAACACCGGGGAGCTGTTTTTT. The whole variable domain, filled in from reference TRBV5-5 and TRBJ2-2, reads DAGVTQSPTHLIKTRGQQVTLRCSPISGHKSVSWYQQVLGQGPQFIFQYYEKEERGRGNFPDRFSARQFPNYSSELNVNALLLGDSALYLCASSPSSGPNTGELFFGEGSRLTVL.

This clonotype has a count of ten or more. CDR3 in amino acids: CASSLLAGGKADTQYF. CDR3 in DNA: TGTGCCAGCAGCCTCTTAGCGGGAGGGAAAGCAGATACGCAGTATTTT. The chain combines TRBV3-1 with TRBJ2-3; 11 nucleotides line up with TRBD2. The V and J ends lost 4 bases and 4 bases, in that order; junction bases with no gene match: 7. CDR1 LGHDT and CDR2 YNNKEL come from the germline V gene (reference sequence). There are 16 residues in the CDR3.

This clonotype was counted ten times or more. This sequence joins TRBV20-1 and TRBJ2-5; D may correspond to TRBD1 or TRBD2 (5 bases each). The CDR3 spans 14 residues. Germline CDR1 DFQATT, CDR2 SNEGSKA (reference sequence). Between the trimmed V and J ends, which lost 6 bases and 5 bases, there was a span of 19 bases. The CDR3 region is CSAFRDGRGETQYF. DNA for the CDR3: TGCAGTGCCTTTCGGGACGGTCGAGGGGAGACCCAGTACTTC.